Presented here are 17 T cell receptor beta chains from one specimen sequenced in a study of blood T cells in healthy people across ages. For the second PCR, which ran for about 6 to 11 cycles, a sample-barcoded 5' primer and a J-beta primer mix were used. Using its own MiXCR run on the 5' RACE reads, TCRdb lists one record per CDR3 protein. This sample carries around 970,000 distinct CDR3 sequences, 45% to 60% of them seen once, and the ten largest clones take 20% to 25%. The sequencing sample was made of blood. Receptors were obtained from a woman aged 55-70 years in good health.

For the CDR3, the DNA is TGCAGTGCTAGTTCAGCTAGCGGAAGATCCTACGAGCAGTACTTC. This sequence encodes CSASSASGRSYEQYF. This chain links TRBV20-1 with TRBJ2-4; the match to TRBD2 covers 7 bases. The assigned J gene may be wrong: the sequence end matches TRBJ2-7 better. CDR3 size: 15 residues. Looked up from germline, CDR1 is DFQATT and CDR2 is SNEGSKA (reference sequence).

This clonotype was recorded a few times. The chain couples TRBV29-1 to TRBJ1-5; no firm D call. The CDR3 runs 12 residues. V lost 4 bases and J 6 bases, leaving 10 bases between the germline ends. CDR1 and CDR2 (germline): SQVTM, ANQGSEA. The DNA for the CDR3 is TGCAGCGTTGGGGTGGTGGGTCAGCCCCAGCATTTT. Amino acids: CSVGVVGQPQHF.

This clonotype has just a few counts. The chain is built from TRBV29-1 and TRBJ1-2; D perhaps matches TRBD1 (5 bases). V dropped 6 bases and J dropped 4 bases, with 15 bases sitting between them. The germline gives CDR1 SQVTM, CDR2 ANQGSEA. The CDR3 runs 13 residues. The CDR3 here is CSVGGNRTYGYTF. In DNA, the CDR3 is TGCAGCGTGGGGGGGAACAGAACCTATGGCTACACCTTC.

The chain combines TRBV7-2 with TRBJ2-5, with D maybe TRBD2 (6 bases). V lost 1 base and J lost 2, with 17 bases in between. The germline V gene encodes CDR1 SGHTA and CDR2 FQGNSA. CDR3 length: 17 amino acids. CDR3 sequence (DNA): TGTGCCAGCAGCTTAGTAGGTAGCGGTGCTCGACAAGAGACCCAGTACTTC. Protein product: CASSLVGSGARQETQYF.

This clonotype was detected many times. V and J are TRBV20-1 and TRBJ2-1; 10 bases match TRBD2. The CDR3 sequence is 14 residues long. Looked up from germline, CDR1 is DFQATT and CDR2 is SNEGSKA (reference sequence). V gave up 3 bases and J gave up 7 bases; unmatched junction bases: 6. The CDR3 sequence is CSARAGTSDNEQFF. The CDR3 DNA is TGCAGTGCTAGGGCCGGGACTAGCGATAATGAGCAGTTCTTC.

This clonotype was seen a few times. The CDR3 protein is CSVGNRGGYEQYF. The CDR3 nucleotides are TGCAGCGTTGGGAACAGGGGGGGGTACGAGCAGTACTTC. The chain combines TRBV29-1 with TRBJ2-7, with a possible D match to TRBD1 (8 bases). With 4 bases removed from V and 4 bases from J, the gap between germline ends came to 14 bases. CDR1 is SQVTM, CDR2 ANQGSEA, per germline. The CDR3 is 13 amino acids.

This clonotype was seen only a few times. The chain couples TRBV18 to TRBJ2-7; D may be TRBD2 (6 bases). The CDR3 sequence is 12 residues long. V lost 11 bases, J lost 6 bases, and 17 bases lay in between. CDR1 is KGHSH and CDR2 is LQKENI in the germline V gene. CDR3 sequence: CASHPTGVEQYF. The CDR3 coding sequence is TGTGCCTCCCATCCTACGGGGGTCGAGCAGTACTTC.

The chain is built from TRBV27 and TRBJ1-5, with TRBD1 matching 9 bases. Losses at the gene ends were 2 bases for V and 6 bases for J; bases not matched to a gene: 8. Germline V gene lookup returns CDR1 MNHEY and CDR2 SMNVEV (reference sequence). This CDR3 is 16 amino acids long. CDR3: CASSLGTGRNLQPQHF. For the CDR3, the DNA is TGTGCCAGCAGTTTAGGGACAGGGCGGAATCTTCAGCCCCAGCATTTT.

This clonotype was detected a few times. The chain recombines TRBV4-1 with TRBJ2-2, with D possibly matching TRBD1 (6 bases). Trimming left V 4 bases short and J 6 bases short, with 12 bases between. The CDR3 extends over 14 amino acids. Per germline, CDR1 MGHRA and CDR2 YSYEKL. Written as DNA, the CDR3 is TGCGCCAGCAGCCCTCCAGGGGATCCCGGGGAGCTGTTTTTT. It is translated as CASSPPGDPGELFF.

The rearrangement uses TRBV27 and TRBJ2-7; D is unclear. The end of the DNA aligns better with TRBJ2-5, so the J call may be wrong. Germline V gene data show CDR1 as MNHEY and CDR2 as SMNVEV (reference sequence). This CDR3 has 12 residues. CDR3: CASVSPGETQYF. As DNA, the CDR3 is TGTGCCAGCGTTTCACCCGGTGAGACCCAGTACTTC.

The J gene is TRBJ1-2, the V gene TRBV28; perhaps TRBD1 as D (5 bases). Germline V CDR1 and CDR2: MDHEN, SYDVKM. CDR3 length: 13 amino acids. V dropped 0 bases and J dropped 6 bases, with 8 bases sitting between them. The CDR3 sequence: CASSLWPRDGYTF. CDR3 sequence (DNA): TGTGCCAGCAGTTTATGGCCCAGGGATGGCTACACCTTC.

This clonotype was recorded a few times. V is TRBV4-2 and J is TRBJ2-2; 11 nucleotides agree with TRBD2. The CDR3 spans 17 residues. Germline V lookup: CDR1 LGHNA, CDR2 YNFKEQ. The J segment lost 3 bases and the V segment lost 1 base, leaving 4 bases of the junction unmatched. CDR3 in DNA: TGTGCCAGCAGCCAAGGGGGACTAGCGGTCGACACCGGGGAGCTGTTTTTT. Translated, it gives CASSQGGLAVDTGELFF.

This clonotype was seen ten or more times. This chain uses TRBV29-1 with TRBJ1-2; possible D gene TRBD1, 6 bases. CDR1 and CDR2 (germline): SQVTM, ANQGSEA. CDR3 length equals 12 residues. The chain's CDR3 is CIVFEGGYGYTF. CDR3 coding DNA: TGCATCGTCTTCGAGGGGGGTTATGGCTACACCTTC.

This clonotype was detected a few times. V gene TRBV27 combines with J gene TRBJ2-1; 7 bases agree with TRBD1. The trim removed 4 bases at V and 5 bases at J, leaving 8 bases unmatched. The germline V gene encodes CDR1 MNHEY and CDR2 SMNVEV (reference sequence). This CDR3 region has 15 residues. CDR3 nucleotide sequence: TGTGCCAGCAGTTCGCCCCGTACAGGGGACAATGAGCAGTTCTTC. Translation gives CASSSPRTGDNEQFF.

The rearrangement uses TRBV4-1 and TRBJ2-3, with TRBD1 identical over 7 bases. After removal of 2 bases from V and 3 bases from J, the junction contained 8 bases not matched to a gene. This CDR3 is 16 amino acids long. Germline CDR1 is MGHRA and CDR2 is YSYEKL. The chain's CDR3 is CASSQIQGRGTDTQYF. The CDR3 DNA reads as TGCGCCAGCAGCCAAATACAGGGGCGCGGGACAGATACGCAGTATTTT.

The chain joins TRBV11-2 to TRBJ2-1; 7 bases match TRBD2. The J segment lost 3 bases and the V segment lost 1 base, leaving 9 bases of the junction unmatched. CDR3 length equals 17 residues. Germline values: CDR1 SGHAT, CDR2 FQNNGV. The CDR3 sequence is CASSLGEGLPLYNEQFF. The CDR3, as DNA: TGTGCCAGCAGCTTAGGGGAGGGCCTGCCGCTCTACAATGAGCAGTTCTTC.

V is TRBV28 and J is TRBJ2-7; D gene ambiguous. V lost 2 bases and J 2 bases, leaving 7 bases between the germline ends. CDR1 is MDHEN and CDR2 is SYDVKM in the germline V gene. This CDR3 is built from 13 residues. CDR3 region: CASSLNRAYEQYF. CDR3 bases: TGTGCCAGCAGTTTAAATCGGGCCTACGAGCAGTACTTC. Drawing the rest from reference TRBV28 and TRBJ2-7, the complete variable domain is DVKVTQSSRYLVKRTGEKVFLECVQDMDHENMFWYRQDPGLGLRLIYFSYDVKMKEKGDIPEGYSVSREKKERFSLILESASTNQTSMYLCASSLNRAYEQYFGPGTRLTVT.